Presented here are 8 T cell receptor beta chains from one specimen sequenced in a study of molecular identifiers for immune sequencing clone quantification. TCRdb recomputed calls from the PCR reads with MiXCR, one row per CDR3 protein. The data contain around 460,000 distinct CDR3 sequences, around 23% of them singletons. The sequenced material came from naive CD8+ T cells from blood, with Jurkat cell RNA spiked in. Subset denoted: FACS-sorted CD8+CD4-CCR7+CD45RA+ naive T cells. The source of these receptors is a human donor in good health. Some libraries in this study had Jurkat cell RNA spiked in.

This clonotype was detected only a few times. This rearrangement joins TRBV19 to TRBJ2-1, with 10 bases aligning to TRBD2. Trimming removed 7 bases from V and 4 bases from J; junction bases left unmatched: 19. Germline CDR1 is LNHDA and CDR2 is SQIVND (reference sequence). CDR3 length: 19 residues. The CDR3 DNA reads TGTGCCAGTACCTCTGGTGGTCCTAGCGGGGGCCTGCATTACAATGAGCAGTTCTTC. It yields the protein CASTSGGPSGGLHYNEQFF.

The table lists this clonotype with a few counts. The chain employs TRBV28 and TRBJ2-5; 7 bases map to TRBD1. Germline loops: CDR1 MDHEN, CDR2 SYDVKM. V gave up 5 bases and J gave up 10 bases; unmatched junction bases: 7. The CDR3 loop spans 12 amino acids. CDR3 amino acids: CASSPTDRDQYF. Here the CDR3 DNA reads TGTGCCAGCAGTCCTACTGACAGGGACCAGTACTTC.

This clonotype was observed a few times. V gene TRBV12-3 or TRBV12-4 combines with J gene TRBJ2-3, with 9 bases fitting TRBD2. CDR3 length equals 18 residues. J lost 1 base, V lost 5 bases, and 13 bases had no gene match. The CDR3 DNA is TGTGCCAGCAGTGTGGGGCCCGGGACTAGCATCCGCACAGATACGCAGTATTTT. Translation gives CASSVGPGTSIRTDTQYF.

The chain is built from TRBV30 and TRBJ2-2; D gene unclear. The CDR3 spans 16 residues. Germline-derived CDR1 and CDR2 are GTSNPN and SVGIG (reference sequence). Trimming took 1 base from V and 6 from J, leaving 18 bases between them. The CDR3 sequence is CAWSASLEWIAGELFF. DNA of the CDR3: TGTGCCTGGAGTGCCAGTCTCGAGTGGATAGCCGGGGAGCTGTTTTTT. The entire variable domain, with the rest obtained from reference TRBV30 and TRBJ2-2, is as follows: SQTIHQWPATLVQPVGSPLSLECTVEGTSNPNLYWYRQAAGRGLQLLFYSVGIGQISSEVPQNLSASRPQDRQFILSSKKLLLSDSGFYLCAWSASLEWIAGELFFGEGSRLTVL.

On this clonotype itself: One end of the junction varies from germline; a read error may be responsible. V and J are TRBV5-1 and TRBJ2-7, with D perhaps matching TRBD2 (6 bases). This CDR3 spans 12 amino acids. CDR1 is SGHRS and CDR2 is YFSETQ in the germline V gene. The chain's CDR3 is CASSYGGGERYF. The CDR3 nucleotides are TGCGCCAGCAGCTATGGGGGAGGCGAGCGGTACTTC.

On this clonotype: One base away lies a much larger clone, so this may be a sequencing read error. The chain links TRBV4-1 to TRBJ1-5; TRBD1 matches at 7 bases. Germline lookup yields CDR1 MGHRA and CDR2 YSYEKL. The CDR3 consists of 14 residues. V trimming: 0 bases; J trimming: 9 bases; junction bases outside the gene matches: 5. CDR3 in amino acids: CASSQEDRVRPQHF. DNA for the CDR3: TGCGCCAGCAGCCAAGAAGACAGGGTTCGGCCCCAGCATTTT.

Regarding this clonotype: At one of its ends the junction is not consistent with the germline gene, which may arise from a read error. V usage is TRBV7-9 and J usage is TRBJ1-1, with D possibly TRBD1 on 6 matching bases. The length of the CDR3 is 14 residues. The germline V gene has CDR1 SEHNR and CDR2 FQNEAQ (reference sequence). The CDR3: CAGSTGRGAGGAFF. The CDR3 DNA follows: TGTGCCGGCAGCACCGGGCGGGGGGCTGGAGGGGCTTTCTTT.

This clonotype has ten or more counts. The chain recombines TRBV7-9 with TRBJ1-1; D not certain. In germline, CDR1 is SEHNR, CDR2 FQNEAQ (reference sequence). CDR3 size: 12 residues. Trimming stripped 5 bases from V and 4 bases from J, with 8 bases between. This CDR3 is CASSTAGTEAFF. CDR3 nucleotide sequence: TGTGCCAGCAGCACTGCGGGCACTGAAGCTTTCTTT.